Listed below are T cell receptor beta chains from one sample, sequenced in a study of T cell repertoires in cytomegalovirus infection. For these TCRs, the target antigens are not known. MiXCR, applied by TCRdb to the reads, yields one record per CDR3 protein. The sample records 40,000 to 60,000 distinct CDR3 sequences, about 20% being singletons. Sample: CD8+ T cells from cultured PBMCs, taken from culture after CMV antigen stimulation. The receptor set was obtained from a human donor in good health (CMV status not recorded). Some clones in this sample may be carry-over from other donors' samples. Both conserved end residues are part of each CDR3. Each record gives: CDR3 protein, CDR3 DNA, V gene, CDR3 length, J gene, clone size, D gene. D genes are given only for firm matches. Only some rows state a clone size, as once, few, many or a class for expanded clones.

CDR3aa: CASSPPLSYEQYF
CDR3nt: TGTGCCAGCAGTCCACCGCTATCCTACGAGCAGTACTTC
v_gene: TRBV7-6
len: 13
j_gene: TRBJ2-7
abundance: .
d_gene: .

CDR3aa: CASSLGWGSYEQYF
CDR3nt: TGTGCCAGCAGCTTAGGGTGGGGCTCCTACGAGCAGTACTTC
v_gene: TRBV7-2
len: 14
j_gene: TRBJ2-7
abundance: .
d_gene: .

CDR3aa: CASSLRENEQFF
CDR3nt: TGTGCCAGCAGCTTGAGGGAGAATGAGCAGTTCTTC
v_gene: TRBV7-2
len: 12
j_gene: TRBJ2-1
abundance: .
d_gene: .

CDR3aa: CASSLEAGGHYEQYF
CDR3nt: TGTGCCAGCAGCTTGGAGGCCGGAGGGCACTACGAGCAGTACTTC
v_gene: TRBV11-2
len: 15
j_gene: TRBJ2-7
abundance: .
d_gene: .

CDR3aa: CASSLTRRTDTQYF
CDR3nt: TGTGCCAGCAGCTTAACTCGGCGCACAGATACGCAGTATTTT
v_gene: TRBV7-2
len: 14
j_gene: TRBJ2-3
abundance: many
d_gene: .

CDR3aa: CASSPTSGGALETQYF
CDR3nt: TGTGCCAGCAGCCCCACTAGCGGGGGGGCCTTGGAGACCCAGTACTTC
v_gene: TRBV7-3
len: 16
j_gene: TRBJ2-5
abundance: few
d_gene: TRBD2

CDR3aa: CASSLPLRDEQYF
CDR3nt: TGTGCCAGCAGCTTACCCCTTCGGGACGAGCAGTACTTC
v_gene: TRBV7-9
len: 13
j_gene: TRBJ2-7
abundance: once
d_gene: .

CDR3aa: CSARDIIITVNNEQFF
CDR3nt: TGCAGTGCTAGAGATATAATTATTACAGTAAACAATGAGCAGTTCTTC
v_gene: TRBV20-1
len: 16
j_gene: TRBJ2-1
abundance: .
d_gene: .

CDR3aa: CASSLRTSGADTQYF
CDR3nt: TGTGCCAGCAGCCTCCGGACTAGCGGAGCAGATACGCAGTATTTT
v_gene: TRBV7-8
len: 15
j_gene: TRBJ2-3
abundance: few
d_gene: TRBD2

CDR3aa: CASSLRGDGTYGYTF
CDR3nt: TGTGCCAGCAGCTTAAGGGGGGACGGAACCTATGGCTACACCTTC
v_gene: TRBV7-3
len: 15
j_gene: TRBJ1-2
abundance: few
d_gene: .

CDR3aa: CASSRGYNQPQHF
CDR3nt: TGTGCCAGCAGCCGTGGGTACAATCAGCCCCAGCATTTT
v_gene: TRBV28
len: 13
j_gene: TRBJ1-5
abundance: many
d_gene: .

CDR3aa: CASSELGTGRNSPLHF
CDR3nt: TGTGCCAGCAGTGAATTAGGGACAGGGCGGAATTCACCCCTCCACTTT
v_gene: TRBV6-1
len: 16
j_gene: TRBJ1-6
abundance: .
d_gene: TRBD1

CDR3aa: CATIKRGALGDTQYF
CDR3nt: TGTGCCACCATAAAGCGGGGGGCACTGGGAGATACGCAGTATTTT
v_gene: TRBV2
len: 15
j_gene: TRBJ2-3
abundance: .
d_gene: TRBD2

CDR3aa: CASSLVRAGGPDTQYF
CDR3nt: TGTGCCAGCAGTTTAGTTCGGGCGGGAGGGCCCGATACGCAGTATTTT
v_gene: TRBV27
len: 16
j_gene: TRBJ2-3
abundance: many
d_gene: TRBD2

CDR3aa: CASGPTGLNTEAFF
CDR3nt: TGTGCCAGTGGCCCCACAGGGCTGAACACTGAAGCTTTCTTT
v_gene: TRBV19
len: 14
j_gene: TRBJ1-1
abundance: .
d_gene: .

CDR3aa: CASSLVYQGRDTEAFF
CDR3nt: TGTGCCAGCAGCTTAGTGTATCAGGGGAGGGACACTGAAGCTTTCTTT
v_gene: TRBV11-2
len: 16
j_gene: TRBJ1-1
abundance: .
d_gene: .

CDR3aa: CASSNRDTRRETQYF
CDR3nt: TGTGCCAGCAGCAACCGGGACACCCGGCGAGAGACCCAGTACTTC
v_gene: TRBV7-2
len: 15
j_gene: TRBJ2-5
abundance: .
d_gene: .

CDR3aa: CSVEGRQGNYNEQFF
CDR3nt: TGCAGCGTTGAGGGTAGACAAGGCAACTACAATGAGCAGTTCTTC
v_gene: TRBV29-1
len: 15
j_gene: TRBJ2-1
abundance: .
d_gene: .

CDR3aa: CASSQDSLAGGSDTQYF
CDR3nt: TGCGCCAGCAGCCAAGACTCACTAGCGGGGGGATCAGATACGCAGTATTTT
v_gene: TRBV4-1
len: 17
j_gene: TRBJ2-3
abundance: .
d_gene: TRBD2

CDR3aa: CASSDKDRQGNTGELFF
CDR3nt: TGCGCCAGCAGTGATAAAGATAGACAGGGGAACACCGGGGAGCTGTTTTTT
v_gene: TRBV10-1
len: 17
j_gene: TRBJ2-2
abundance: .
d_gene: TRBD1

CDR3aa: CASSLGQLRVLRGNEQFF
CDR3nt: TGTGCCAGCAGCTTAGGCCAATTAAGGGTCCTTAGAGGCAATGAGCAGTTCTTC
v_gene: TRBV11-2
len: 18
j_gene: TRBJ2-1
abundance: few
d_gene: .

CDR3aa: CATKDGTGKNIQYF
CDR3nt: TGTGCCACCAAGGATGGGACAGGCAAAAACATTCAGTACTTC
v_gene: TRBV15
len: 14
j_gene: TRBJ2-4
abundance: many
d_gene: TRBD1

CDR3aa: CASSYGPGELFF
CDR3nt: TGTGCCAGCAGTTACGGGCCCGGGGAGCTGTTTTTT
v_gene: TRBV6-6
len: 12
j_gene: TRBJ2-2
abundance: .
d_gene: .

CDR3aa: CASSLRSGGPMEQYF
CDR3nt: TGTGCCAGCAGTTTAAGGTCGGGAGGCCCCATGGAGCAGTACTTC
v_gene: TRBV28
len: 15
j_gene: TRBJ2-7
abundance: few
d_gene: TRBD2

CDR3aa: CASSMVLQKRDTYYEQYF
CDR3nt: TGTGCCAGTAGTATGGTTCTTCAAAAGAGGGACACGTACTACGAGCAGTACTTC
v_gene: TRBV19
len: 18
j_gene: TRBJ2-7
abundance: few
d_gene: .

CDR3aa: CASSLDSAPTETQYF
CDR3nt: TGTGCCAGCAGCCTTGACAGTGCGCCAACGGAGACCCAGTACTTC
v_gene: TRBV6-2/TRBV6-3
len: 15
j_gene: TRBJ2-5
abundance: few
d_gene: .

CDR3aa: CSVKGDRQRREYGYTF
CDR3nt: TGCAGCGTTAAGGGAGACAGGCAGAGGAGGGAGTATGGCTACACCTTC
v_gene: TRBV29-1
len: 16
j_gene: TRBJ1-2
abundance: few
d_gene: .

CDR3aa: CASSLGQTYGYTF
CDR3nt: TGTGCCAGCAGCCTGGGACAGACCTATGGCTACACCTTC
v_gene: TRBV7-9
len: 13
j_gene: TRBJ1-2
abundance: .
d_gene: TRBD1

CDR3aa: CASSLRLAGSYEQYF
CDR3nt: TGTGCCAGCAGCTTAAGGCTAGCAGGCTCCTACGAGCAGTACTTC
v_gene: TRBV11-2
len: 15
j_gene: TRBJ2-7
abundance: few
d_gene: .

CDR3aa: CASRLSYQETQYF
CDR3nt: TGTGCCAGCAGACTATCGTACCAAGAGACCCAGTACTTC
v_gene: TRBV6-2/TRBV6-3
len: 13
j_gene: TRBJ2-5
abundance: few
d_gene: .

CDR3aa: CASSLALGAGEQFF
CDR3nt: TGTGCCAGCAGCTTAGCGCTCGGAGCCGGTGAGCAGTTCTTC
v_gene: TRBV7-8
len: 14
j_gene: TRBJ2-1
abundance: .
d_gene: .

CDR3aa: CASSPRDRIPLTQYF
CDR3nt: TGTGCCAGCAGCCCCAGGGACAGGATCCCTCTGACCCAGTACTTC
v_gene: TRBV7-2
len: 15
j_gene: TRBJ2-5
abundance: few
d_gene: TRBD1

CDR3aa: CASSRGLEAFF
CDR3nt: TGTGCCAGCAGTCGGGGACTGGAAGCTTTCTTT
v_gene: TRBV6-2/TRBV6-3
len: 11
j_gene: TRBJ1-1
abundance: .
d_gene: .

CDR3aa: CASSAQYNIGQGSMNTEAFF
CDR3nt: TGTGCCAGCAGCGCCCAATACAATATAGGGCAGGGATCCATGAACACTGAAGCTTTCTTT
v_gene: TRBV7-9
len: 20
j_gene: TRBJ1-1
abundance: .
d_gene: .

CDR3aa: CASRLGAGELFF
CDR3nt: TGTGCCAGCCGGCTCGGGGCCGGGGAGCTGTTTTTT
v_gene: TRBV12-3/TRBV12-4
len: 12
j_gene: TRBJ2-2
abundance: few
d_gene: .

CDR3aa: CASSLGTTSGRAGELFF
CDR3nt: TGTGCCAGCAGCTTAGGGACGACTAGCGGGAGGGCCGGGGAGCTGTTTTTT
v_gene: TRBV7-6
len: 17
j_gene: TRBJ2-2
abundance: many
d_gene: TRBD2

CDR3aa: CASFSPGQTYNEQFF
CDR3nt: TGTGCCAGTTTTTCTCCGGGACAAACCTACAATGAGCAGTTCTTC
v_gene: TRBV28
len: 15
j_gene: TRBJ2-1
abundance: few
d_gene: .

CDR3aa: CASSDRLDNEQFF
CDR3nt: TGTGCCAGCAGCGACAGACTAGACAATGAGCAGTTCTTC
v_gene: TRBV7-8
len: 13
j_gene: TRBJ2-1
abundance: .
d_gene: .

CDR3aa: CASSSLTGRSYNEQFF
CDR3nt: TGTGCCAGCAGTTCGCTTACAGGGAGGTCCTACAATGAGCAGTTCTTC
v_gene: TRBV5-6
len: 16
j_gene: TRBJ2-1
abundance: many
d_gene: .

CDR3aa: CASSQGGGLNSYNEQFF
CDR3nt: TGCGCCAGCAGCCAAGGAGGGGGATTAAACTCCTACAATGAGCAGTTCTTC
v_gene: TRBV4-1
len: 17
j_gene: TRBJ2-1
abundance: few
d_gene: .

CDR3aa: CSANPGQGARSSYEQYF
CDR3nt: TGCAGTGCGAATCCGGGACAGGGGGCCCGAAGCTCCTACGAGCAGTACTTC
v_gene: TRBV20-1
len: 17
j_gene: TRBJ2-7
abundance: .
d_gene: TRBD1

CDR3aa: CASSLLAGGRSSITDTQYF
CDR3nt: TGTGCCAGCAGTTTGCTAGCGGGGGGGAGGAGTTCTATCACAGATACGCAGTATTTT
v_gene: TRBV12-3/TRBV12-4
len: 19
j_gene: TRBJ2-3
abundance: .
d_gene: TRBD2

CDR3aa: CASSGQRETQYF
CDR3nt: TGTGCCAGCAGCGGACAGCGAGAGACCCAGTACTTC
v_gene: TRBV9
len: 12
j_gene: TRBJ2-5
abundance: .
d_gene: .

CDR3aa: CASSLNRGGENEQYF
CDR3nt: TGCGCCAGCAGCTTGAATCGGGGGGGGGAAAACGAGCAGTACTTC
v_gene: TRBV5-1
len: 15
j_gene: TRBJ2-7
abundance: .
d_gene: TRBD2

CDR3aa: CASSLEQASNIQYF
CDR3nt: TGTGCCAGCAGCTTAGAACAGGCCTCGAACATTCAGTACTTC
v_gene: TRBV7-6
len: 14
j_gene: TRBJ2-4
abundance: .
d_gene: .

CDR3aa: CASSGFGRETQYF
CDR3nt: TGTGCCAGTTCCGGGTTTGGGAGAGAGACCCAGTACTTC
v_gene: TRBV19
len: 13
j_gene: TRBJ2-5
abundance: .
d_gene: .

CDR3aa: CATSDLRATSVNTQYF
CDR3nt: TGTGCCACCAGTGATTTGCGCGCGACTAGCGTAAATACGCAGTATTTT
v_gene: TRBV24-1
len: 16
j_gene: TRBJ2-3
abundance: few
d_gene: TRBD2

CDR3aa: CASSFRDGRLTDTQYF
CDR3nt: TGTGCCAGCAGTTTTCGAGACGGACGGCTCACAGATACGCAGTATTTT
v_gene: TRBV12-3/TRBV12-4
len: 16
j_gene: TRBJ2-3
abundance: few
d_gene: .

CDR3aa: CASSSELAGGRGEQFF
CDR3nt: TGTGCCAGCAGCTCAGAACTAGCGGGAGGAAGGGGTGAGCAGTTCTTC
v_gene: TRBV7-2
len: 16
j_gene: TRBJ2-1
abundance: .
d_gene: TRBD2

CDR3aa: CASSSYQTVNQETQYF
CDR3nt: TGTGCCAGCAGCTCGTATCAAACAGTAAACCAAGAGACCCAGTACTTC
v_gene: TRBV13
len: 16
j_gene: TRBJ2-5
abundance: .
d_gene: .

CDR3aa: CASSPGQGWYEQYF
CDR3nt: TGTGCCAGCAGCCCGGGACAGGGGTGGTACGAGCAGTACTTC
v_gene: TRBV7-8
len: 14
j_gene: TRBJ2-7
abundance: few
d_gene: TRBD1

CDR3aa: CASSPTGSGANVLTF
CDR3nt: TGTGCCAGCAGCCCAACAGGGAGTGGGGCCAACGTCCTGACTTTC
v_gene: TRBV7-3
len: 15
j_gene: TRBJ2-6
abundance: .
d_gene: .

CDR3aa: CASSPDGGANVLTF
CDR3nt: TGTGCCAGCAGCCCGGACGGGGGGGCCAACGTCCTGACTTTC
v_gene: TRBV7-8
len: 14
j_gene: TRBJ2-6
abundance: few
d_gene: .

CDR3aa: CASTMMAGSYEQYF
CDR3nt: TGTGCCAGCACAATGATGGCGGGGTCCTACGAGCAGTACTTC
v_gene: TRBV28
len: 14
j_gene: TRBJ2-7
abundance: few
d_gene: .